This T cell receptor (beta chain) derives from a study of blood T cells in healthy people across ages. General study findings and limits: Relative to aged donors, long-lived donors carried more naive CD4+ cells and displayed higher diversity.

Sample-barcoded 5' priming and a J-beta primer mix drove a second PCR of 7 to 11 cycles. TCRdb called the 5' RACE reads again in MiXCR, with one record for every CDR3 protein. This sample has more than 900,000 distinct CDR3 sequences, with about 29% found just once. This clonotype was recorded many times. Its antigen is unidentified. V was clipped by 5 bases and J by 0 bases, with 17 bases between them. The CDR3 sequence is 16 residues long. Germline CDR1 SGHVS, CDR2 FNYEAQ. The same data also went into a second study, on T cells of mothers and their children. That report adds: A few healthy Caucasian mothers, along with their six children, were the donors.

This chain joins TRBV7-6 and TRBJ2-7, with D possibly matching TRBD2 (6 bases). The source material was blood. The TCR sequence derives from a middle-aged woman in good health. This CDR3 is CASSPTAGPLSYEQYF. The CDR3 DNA reads TGTGCCAGCAGCCCCACGGCGGGGCCCCTCTCCTACGAGCAGTACTTC.